Described below is a single T cell receptor beta chain sequence and its context. Its specific antigen is unknown. Base quality data are lacking; no much larger clone is found one base away. This record belongs to a study of long-term antiretroviral therapy in people with HIV (dated by TCRdb to the early 2020s). With respect to the entire study: The earliest samples were collected about a decade before the 2015 WHO recommendation for immediate ART, when ART was typically delayed until CD4 counts fell. This retrospective serial study examined whether starting ART and sustained HIV suppression were associated with changes in the composition and diversity of the TRB repertoire in peripheral blood. From a few dozen adults with confirmed HIV infection, the cohort provided roughly 200 cryopreserved PBMC samples, gathered serially across a mean of around 6 years (range 1-12). Among the approximately 32 participants with HIV, over nine were female. No cross-contamination during QIAcube processing was shown when test extractions of a monoclonal T-cell line were performed alongside fewer than 35 polyclonal samples. The paper as a whole reports these results and caveats: The samples span the years 2004 to 2017, and the ART regimens used may be less effective than current regimens. Expanded TRB clones identified before ART initiation dominated the repertoire across all time points, though the dominance fluctuated and decreased in many PLHIV after ART. A significant increase in TRB diversity was found to be associated with ART initiation, although TRB diversity was observed to remain significantly below that of transplant donor controls even after long-term ART. Since PBMC availability was limited, sequencing covered only the TCR beta chain, with no alpha chain pairing. No data were available on ART adherence, viral resistance or therapy changes, limiting inferences about post-ART repertoire changes. Because cell numbers in pre-ART samples were limited, unsorted PBMC were profiled instead of sorted CD4+ and CD8+ T cells. CDR3 length ranges in HIV repertoires were narrower than in controls, and network structure suggested an antigen-experienced repertoire with only a slight naive shift after ART.

Participants were included only if at least one PBMC sample before ART initiation and at least two post-ART samples were available. All participants with HIV were treated in the United States of America. Before DNA extraction, cryopreserved samples containing about 0.95-10 million PBMC were thawed and washed. At the time of the earliest PBMC sample, participants with HIV were aged between roughly 20 and 60 years. Each participant contributed PBMC samples from 1-4 timepoints before ART initiation and 2-8 timepoints after ART initiation, with a median of 7 samples. Serial HIV viral load, CD4+ T-cell count, ART history and demographic data were obtained for every participant. Using a Qiagen kit on a QIAcube, genomic DNA was extracted from unsorted PBMC, with samples processed in batches of 12. The immunoSEQ hsTCRB v3.0 assay was used at survey level resolution to sequence the TRB variable region. A depth of roughly 35,000-55,000 T-cell genomes per sample was targeted for TRB sequencing. An Illumina MiSeq with a v3 150-cycle kit was used to sequence the pooled TRB libraries. The authors' analysis ran thus. Repertoire analysis ran in R within a reproducible Nextflow workflow covering QC, data transformation and analysis. LymphoSeq2, an R package for exploring AIRR-Seq data, was used to implement the custom analyses. A few samples that yielded fewer than 5000 total TRB sequences were excluded, so that approximately 170 HIV repertoires were analyzed. Among the 200 or so HIV repertoires that were kept, roughly 58 were collected before ART initiation and 120 to 140 were collected after ART initiation. Repertoires were downsampled to 5000 TRB nucleotide sequences, with summary statistics averaged over 100 downsampling iterations. TRB sequences were retained for analysis only if CDR3 regions of at least seven amino acids were present. Two measures captured diversity: a Shannon entropy-derived clonality score and the Gini coefficient. In the repertoire networks, any two of the top 5000 CDR3 amino acid sequences were connected whenever the two sequences differed by an edit distance of one. GLIPH2 predicted antigen specificity groups and MHC restriction for TRB CDR3 amino acid sequences. To flag known associations with CMV, EBV, HIV or tissue antigens, CDR3 amino acid sequences were compared against VDJdb and McPAS-TCR. Pre-ART, post-ART and control groups were compared with Wilcoxon signed-rank tests and Holm-Bonferroni correction. TCRdb retrieved this table from immuneACCESS and kept in-frame rearrangements only. Not all clones are present; in checked studies, unresolved V genes account for under half, and no reason is known for the remainder. V, J and clone size derive from that table, while D and trimming were established from the DNA sequence. This sample has about 25,000 clones in its table, and 90% to 95% of those were observed once. The ten largest account for 9.2% of the sample.

Reading from cysteine to phenylalanine, the CDR3 counts 17 amino acids. Only the CDR3 portion is preserved as DNA: 51 bases, with reading frame beginning at the first base. V is pruned by 5 bases and J by 1 base, leaving 13 bases of the junction without a gene match. The germline V gene provides CDR1 SGHDN and CDR2 FVKESK. The receptor comes from a woman in her thirties or forties with HIV. The sample in question was unsorted PBMCs, obtained 7.6 years after starting antiretroviral therapy. Here the chain combines TRBV14 and TRBJ2-5, with 7 bases in between that match TRBD2. This receptor has the CDR3 CASSSQRRGLLQETQYF. The sequence in DNA is TGTGCCAGCAGCTCACAAAGGCGGGGACTACTCCAAGAGACCCAGTACTTC.